Reported below is one T cell receptor (beta chain). Its antigen is still unknown. No much larger clone exists at a distance of one base, and base qualities are not known. The record originates from a study of Graves' ophthalmopathy and Graves' hyperthyroidism listed by TCRdb under 2018. A note on the overall study: Hyperthyroidism was defined as stable when no progression to ophthalmopathy occurred within 18 months of follow-up. In roughly 6 hyperthyroidism patients, T-cell repertoires of thyroid tissue and blood were compared. Following sampling, methimazole starting at 30 mg daily was administered to hyperthyroidism patients, and high-dose intravenous methylprednisolone was administered to ophthalmopathy patients. In total, 135 blood samples were TCR-sequenced: 40 to 45 ophthalmopathy, some 75 hyperthyroidism and around 17 hyperthyroidism-to-ophthalmopathy patients. An independent validation cohort comprised 18 hyperthyroidism patients and over 15 patients who later progressed from hyperthyroidism to ophthalmopathy. The study used signatures of the TCR beta repertoire to tell Graves' ophthalmopathy apart from Graves' hyperthyroidism and to predict which patients would progress to ophthalmopathy. A discovery set of 100 or so patients (more than 40 ophthalmopathy, around 57 stable hyperthyroidism) was enrolled to explore V-J signatures distinguishing ophthalmopathy from hyperthyroidism.

TCR beta CDR3 regions were amplified from RNA transcripts for repertoire sequencing. The first round of RT-PCR was done with HTBI primers and the Qiagen OneStep RT-PCR kit, and was followed by a second round of multiplex PCR, then size selection and purification. The libraries underwent paired-end sequencing with 100 bp reads on an Illumina HiSeq2000. The authors' pipeline ran thus. SOAPnuke was used for read processing, and reads with adapters, uncalled bases, a mean Phred below 15, or no exact constant-primer or identifier match were discarded. COPE v1.2.5 was used to merge high-quality paired reads. Unique nucleotide sequences were defined as clonotypes and aligned to IMGT TRB V, D and J references using MiTCR v1.1. The analysis was limited to V-J combinations with a frequency above 0.0001, which together covered approximately 99% of the repertoires. For each V-J combination, a TCR clonal expansion and chaos score was defined as the ratio of F50 clonal expansion to chaos observed in the TCRdist matrix. Welch's t-statistics and random forest were used to narrow the features down to around twelve V-J combinations, which were then fed into a naive Bayes classifier. The Morisita-Horn index was used to measure how similar the thyroid and blood repertoires were. The public reads were quality trimmed at Q25 with fastp and then assembled into clones with MiXCR by TCRdb, keeping productive beta chains. All rows with the same CDR3 protein become a single entry with the most common DNA and genes. In this record, the V and J calls reflect TCRdb's handling and not the investigators' own analysis. For this sample the table gives around 1.1 million distinct CDR3 sequences, of which 35% to 40% were detected only once. Approximately 10% of the sample goes to the ten largest clones.

The germline V gene (reference sequence) gives CDR1 as SGHNT and CDR2 as YYREEE. Measured from the cysteine to the phenylalanine, the CDR3 is 16 residues long. Only CDR3 DNA remains: 48 bases, in frame from the first base. V is pared back by 4 bases and J by 1 base, with 12 bases lying between the germline termini. Hyperthyroidism patients were newly diagnosed, with disease duration under 2 months, and aged 18 to 65 years. Patients with other autoimmune diseases, uncontrolled infections, pregnancy or lactation were excluded from the study. Clinical symptoms, serum thyroxine, TRAb, thyroid ultrasound and orbital computed tomography were used for diagnosis. Trizol reagent was used to extract the total RNA, and its quality was then checked on an Agilent 2100 Bioanalyzer. Findings and caveats that apply to the study as a whole: Ophthalmopathy was separated from stable hyperthyroidism by the 13-signature model with just under 90% sensitivity and 81% to 84% specificity in cross-validation and with 80%/75% in the test set. No statistical method was used to set the sample size in advance, and the investigators knew which group each participant was assigned to. In validation, the model predicted ophthalmopathy progression with 55% to 71% sensitivity and roughly 72% specificity; more than ten predicted patients were CT-confirmed with GO in a median of around 6.5 months. Most expanded thyroid clonotypes with frequency above 0.001 were also detected in blood, suggesting blood repertoires may reflect the thyroid immune response.

The chain was built from TRBV5-4 and TRBJ1-6, with no D gene named confidently. The sequencing sample was made of peripheral blood or thyroid tissue (not recorded which). The receptor was derived from an adult man with Graves' hyperthyroidism. The encoded CDR3 is CASSPGGRSYNSPLHF. The nucleotide sequence reads TGTGCCAGCAGCCCAGGAGGGAGGTCCTATAATTCACCCCTCCACTTT.